The 23 T cell receptor beta chains below were found in one sample sequenced in a study of OX40 agonist ivuxolimab in advanced cancers. Only in-frame clones appear in the TCRdb table, and some are missing; sequencing was by immunoSEQ multiplex PCR. The data contain thousands of clones, 71% of them singletons. The sample consisted of CD4+ or CD8+ T cells sorted from blood, taken in a trial of the OX40 agonist ivuxolimab. The origin of the receptors is an adult with an advanced solid tumor such as melanoma, head and neck, liver or kidney cancer.

The chain uses TRBV9 and TRBJ2-2; 9 bases map to TRBD2. Germline CDR1 and CDR2: SGDLS and YYNGEE. V lost 3 bases, J lost 5 bases, and 8 bases stayed unmatched. The CDR3 extends over 16 amino acids. In nucleotides, the CDR3 is TGTGCCAGCAGCGGCATTAGCGGGAGCAGGACCGGGGAGCTGTTTTTT. Its protein product is CASSGISGSRTGELFF. Full variable domain (rest looked up from reference TRBV9 and TRBJ2-2): DSGVTQTPKHLITATGQRVTLRCSPRSGDLSVYWYQQSLDQGLQFLIQYYNGEERAKGNILERFSAQQFPDLHSELNLSSLELGDSALYFCASSGISGSRTGELFFGEGSRLTVL.

This clone occurred a few times. The rearrangement links TRBV4-3 to TRBJ2-5; no clear D gene. Per the germline V gene, CDR1 is LGHNA and CDR2 is YSLEER. CDR3 length equals 17 residues. With 0 bases removed from V and 1 base from J, the gap between germline ends came to 15 bases. The CDR3 nucleotides read TGCGCCAGCAGCCAAGATTATGGTCGACTTATCCAAGAGACCCAGTACTTC. Its protein product is CASSQDYGRLIQETQYF.

The chain has TRBV9 and TRBJ2-2, with D possibly matching TRBD1 (6 bases). CDR1 and CDR2 (germline): SGDLS, YYNGEE. Trimming pared 6 bases from V and 1 base from J, leaving 16 bases between. The CDR3 is 16 residues long. The CDR3 here is CASTHSPGQNTGELFF. CDR3 bases: TGTGCCAGCACCCACTCCCCGGGACAGAACACCGGGGAGCTGTTTTTT.

The chain combines TRBV29-1 with TRBJ2-7, with 7 bases identical to TRBD2. From germline, CDR1 is SQVTM and CDR2 ANQGSEA. V lost 6 bases, J lost 2 bases, and 7 bases stayed unmatched. This CDR3 is 13 amino acids long. DNA for the CDR3: TGCAGCGTCACTCCGGGACTAACCTACGAGCAGTACTTC. Translating gives CSVTPGLTYEQYF.

The chain uses TRBV7-6 and TRBJ1-1; D uncertain. The CDR3 runs to 14 residues. The V gene lost 0 bases and the J gene lost 3 bases, with 8 bases spanning the gap. Germline-derived CDR1 and CDR2 are SGHVS and FNYEAQ. The CDR3, as DNA: TGTGCCAGCAGCTTAGCACAGACATACACTGAAGCTTTCTTT. Protein sequence: CASSLAQTYTEAFF.

V usage is TRBV5-6 and J usage is TRBJ2-7; maybe TRBD2 (5 bases). The CDR3 has 12 amino acids. V was clipped by 5 bases and J by 7 bases, with 13 bases between them. The germline gives CDR1 SGHDT, CDR2 YYEEEE. The CDR3 DNA is TGTGCCAGCAGGTTAGCGACCGGGGAGCAGTACTTC. Encoded protein: CASRLATGEQYF.

The chain carries TRBV4-1 and TRBJ2-7; tentatively, D is TRBD1 (6 bases). The V end lost 9 bases, the J end lost 1 base, and 16 bases lay between the germline ends. CDR3 size: 14 residues. Looked up from germline, CDR1 is MGHRA and CDR2 is YSYEKL. The CDR3 protein is CASSKGERSYEQYF. CDR3 nucleotide sequence: TGCGCCAGTAGTAAGGGGGAAAGGTCCTACGAGCAGTACTTC.

This clone was counted a few times. The rearrangement joins TRBV7-9 to TRBJ2-3; D unresolved. Trimming left V 3 bases short and J 0 bases short, with 13 bases between. The CDR3 extends over 16 amino acids. CDR1 is SEHNR, CDR2 FQNEAQ, per germline (reference sequence). The CDR3 coding sequence is TGTGCCAGCAGCTTGCAGGACGGAACTAGCACAGATACGCAGTATTTT. This encodes CASSLQDGTSTDTQYF.

A word on this clone: One end of the junction does not line up with germline, which may come from a read error. The chain links TRBV6-6 to TRBJ1-2, with no clear D. The CDR3 is 11 amino acids. Germline V gene data show CDR1 as MNHNY and CDR2 as SVGAGI (reference sequence). The CDR3 protein is CASSENEEPPF. The CDR3 nucleotides are TGTGCCAGCAGTGAGAATGAAGAACCACCCTTC.

In this sample, this clone turned up once. The rearrangement uses TRBV7-9 and TRBJ2-1, with D tentatively TRBD1 or TRBD2 (6 bases each). CDR1 and CDR2 from the germline V gene are SEHNR and FQNEAQ (reference sequence). V was cut by 3 bases and J by 6 bases, with 21 bases left in between. CDR3 length equals 17 residues. The CDR3 nucleotides read TGTGCCAGCAGCTTCCCCTTAACAGGGAAGGGGGGCAATGAGCAGTTCTTC. As protein: CASSFPLTGKGGNEQFF.

This rearrangement joins TRBV29-1 to TRBJ2-7, with a tentative D call TRBD2 (5 bases). The CDR3 contains 14 residues. Germline V lookup: CDR1 SQVTM, CDR2 ANQGSEA. V was shortened by 5 bases and J by 2 bases, with 16 bases between the two germline ends. The CDR3 spells CSVSGGQRAYEQYF. Here the CDR3 DNA reads TGCAGCGTTTCGGGTGGTCAGAGGGCCTACGAGCAGTACTTC.

The chain couples TRBV11-2 to TRBJ2-5, with a weak D call TRBD2 (5 bases). The CDR3 length is 15 residues. The germline gives CDR1 SGHAT, CDR2 FQNNGV. V dropped 1 base and J dropped 2 bases, with 11 bases sitting between them. CDR3 amino acids: CASSLVVAPQETQYF. The DNA for the CDR3 is TGTGCCAGCAGCTTAGTGGTAGCGCCACAAGAGACCCAGTACTTC.

This rearrangement joins TRBV9 to TRBJ1-6; no firm D call. Looked up from germline, CDR1 is SGDLS and CDR2 is YYNGEE. This CDR3 is 15 amino acids long. The germline V and J ends were trimmed by 4 bases and 0 bases, with 8 bases remaining between them. The CDR3 protein is CASSPSSSYNSPLHF. The CDR3 region has the DNA TGTGCCAGCAGCCCGTCCAGCTCCTATAATTCACCCCTCCACTTT.

This clone occurred many times. The CDR3 bases are TGTGCCTGGAGTGCGGTGGCTGAAGCTTTCTTT. Translating gives CAWSAVAEAFF. The chain carries TRBV30 and TRBJ1-1; D remains ambiguous. Germline loops: CDR1 GTSNPN, CDR2 SVGIG (reference sequence). With 1 base removed from V and 6 bases from J, the gap between germline ends came to 6 bases. The length of the CDR3 is 11 residues.

The CDR3 DNA follows: TGTGCCAGCAGTGAAGCAAGGTTAGCTAACTATGGCTACACCTTC. Protein: CASSEARLANYGYTF. The V call is TRBV2, the J call TRBJ1-2; the D is unclear. Trimming cost V 0 bases and J 0 bases, with 8 bases left between them. CDR3 length: 15 residues. The germline gives CDR1 SNHLY, CDR2 FYNNEI.

This rearrangement joins TRBV4-3 to TRBJ2-7; TRBD1 matches 7 bases. Germline CDR1 reads LGHNA; CDR2 reads YSLEER. CDR3 size: 16 residues. With V trimmed by 2 bases and J by 1 base, 8 bases remained unmatched. The CDR3 loop is CASSQSRGDRSYEQYF. The CDR3 region has the DNA TGCGCCAGCAGCCAAAGTAGAGGGGACAGATCCTACGAGCAGTACTTC.

The CDR3 protein is CASSGWTGGFSTDTQYF. The CDR3, as DNA: TGTGCCAGCAGCGGGTGGACAGGGGGCTTCAGCACAGATACGCAGTATTTT. The chain couples TRBV9 to TRBJ2-3, with TRBD1 matching 11 bases. The V segment lost 3 bases and the J segment 0 bases; nucleotides outside the gene matches: 6. Germline V CDR1 and CDR2: SGDLS, YYNGEE. This CDR3 has 17 amino acids.

V is TRBV7-2 and J is TRBJ2-7; 9 bases are shared with TRBD2. CDR3 length: 14 amino acids. V shed 6 bases, J shed 3 bases, and the junction held 6 bases outside the gene matches. Germline CDR1 and CDR2: SGHTA and FQGNSA. CDR3 nucleotides: TGTGCCAGCAGAACCTTAGCGGGGGTCTACGAGCAGTACTTC. Protein product: CASRTLAGVYEQYF.

The chain carries TRBV29-1 and TRBJ1-3, with D perhaps TRBD1 (5 bases). Trimming cost V 7 bases and J 3 bases, with 19 bases left between them. CDR3 size: 15 residues. Germline loops: CDR1 SQVTM, CDR2 ANQGSEA. The CDR3 sequence is CSAIAFARDGNTIYF. The CDR3 DNA reads as TGCAGCGCCATAGCGTTTGCCAGGGATGGAAACACCATATATTTT.

V gene TRBV7-2 combines with J gene TRBJ1-5; D not resolved. Looked up from germline, CDR1 is SGHTA and CDR2 is FQGNSA. The V end was cut by 0 bases, the J end by 4 bases, with 7 bases between. The CDR3 sequence is 14 residues long. The CDR3 protein is CASSLAMGNQPQHF. CDR3 sequence (DNA): TGTGCCAGCAGCTTAGCGATGGGGAATCAGCCCCAGCATTTT.

This rearrangement joins TRBV7-3 to TRBJ1-6; tentatively, D is TRBD1 (5 bases). With 3 bases removed from V and 7 bases from J, the gap between germline ends came to 10 bases. This CDR3 has 14 amino acids. Germline V gene data show CDR1 as SGHTA and CDR2 as FQGTGA. In nucleotides, the CDR3 is TGTGCCAGCAGCTTTGTGGGGACCAATTCACCCCTCCACTTT. This translates into CASSFVGTNSPLHF.

Only a few counts were recorded for this clone. The chain combines TRBV5-1 with TRBJ2-7, with D maybe TRBD2 (5 bases). CDR1 and CDR2 (germline): SGHRS, YFSETQ. The CDR3 runs to 17 residues. Trimming cost V 2 bases and J 5 bases, with 23 bases left between them. The CDR3 reads CASSFREIEGGADEQYF. As DNA, the CDR3 is TGCGCCAGCAGCTTTCGAGAGATCGAGGGTGGCGCGGACGAGCAGTACTTC.

The chain links TRBV4-2 to TRBJ1-1; D gene unclear. V lost 0 bases and J lost 1, with 9 bases in between. The length of the CDR3 is 15 residues. CDR1 and CDR2 from the germline V gene are LGHNA and YNFKEQ. This chain's CDR3 is CASSQEGRANTEAFF. For the CDR3, the DNA is TGTGCCAGCAGCCAAGAGGGTCGGGCGAACACTGAAGCTTTCTTT.